Listed here are 19 T cell receptor beta chains from one sample, sequenced in a study of beta chain features in type 1 diabetes. Reverse transcribing all isolated RNA meant expressed TCRB transcripts were sequenced. Method: immunoSEQ multiplex PCR; TCRdb's copy keeps in-frame clones and lacks some. The data hold hundreds of thousands of clones, with approximately 14% observed a single time. The specimen was central memory CD4+ T cells from blood. The receptors were sampled from a man aged 30 to 45 in good health.

The chain links TRBV18 to TRBJ2-7; 10 bases align to TRBD2. Germline V CDR1 and CDR2: KGHSH, LQKENI. The CDR3 is 14 amino acids. J was trimmed by 8 bases and V by 5 bases; bases with no gene match: 9. The chain's CDR3 is CASSTGTSDPQQYF. The CDR3 DNA reads TGTGCCAGCTCAACTGGGACTAGCGACCCCCAGCAGTACTTC.

This clone was seen only a few times. The V and J genes are TRBV18 and TRBJ2-7; D is perhaps TRBD1 or TRBD2 (6 bases each). V lost 10 bases, J lost 3 bases, and 19 bases lay in between. The germline V gene has CDR1 KGHSH and CDR2 LQKENI. The CDR3 runs 14 residues. CDR3 region: CATATGGQIYEQYF. DNA of the CDR3: TGTGCCACCGCAACCGGGGGCCAAATCTACGAGCAGTACTTC. Filled out from reference TRBV18 and TRBJ2-7, the complete variable domain reads NAGVMQNPRHLVRRRGQEARLRCSPMKGHSHVYWYRQLPEEGLKFMVYLQKENIIDESGMPKERFSAEFPKEGPSILRIQQVVRGDSAAYFCATATGGQIYEQYFGPGTRLTVT.

In its sample, this clone was seen a few times. In DNA form, the CDR3 reads TGCGCCAGCAGCCAAGAAGTCAGCTCGGGTTCCGGCTATGGCTACACCTTC. Protein product: CASSQEVSSGSGYGYTF. The chain uses TRBV4-3 and TRBJ1-2, with unresolved D. V was clipped by 0 bases and J by 4 bases, with 18 bases between them. Germline V lookup: CDR1 LGHNA, CDR2 YSLEER. The CDR3 runs 17 residues.

V and J are TRBV5-8 and TRBJ2-7; D remains unclear. Trimming cost V 0 bases and J 6 bases, with 13 bases left between them. This CDR3 contains 14 residues. Per the germline V gene, CDR1 is SGHTS and CDR2 is YDEGEE. CDR3 in DNA: TGTGCCAGCAGCTTGGTTGGACCCTCGGTCGAGCAGTACGTC. This translates into CASSLVGPSVEQYV.

A few counts support this clone. J is TRBJ2-7 and V is TRBV7-2, with 8 positions matching TRBD2. Trimming took 5 bases from V and 0 from J; bases not matched to a gene: 6. The CDR3 runs 15 residues. From germline, CDR1 is SGHTA and CDR2 FQGNSA. CDR3 protein: CASSGSGGYSYEQYF. The CDR3 coding sequence is TGTGCCAGCAGCGGGAGCGGGGGATACTCCTACGAGCAGTACTTC.

This clone showed up just a few times. The rearrangement links TRBV29-1 to TRBJ2-7, with D perhaps given as TRBD1 or TRBD2 (5 bases each). Trimming removed 3 bases at V and 7 bases at J, with 16 bases between. CDR1 is SQVTM, CDR2 ANQGSEA, per germline. This CDR3 is 13 amino acids long. CDR3 coding DNA: TGCAGCGTTGAGTTTAGGTGGGGCGGGGAGCAGTACTTC. Its translation: CSVEFRWGGEQYF.

This clone was seen repeatedly, ten times or more. Other DNA sequences in the sample encode the same CDR3. This chain links TRBV10-2 with TRBJ1-1, with D possibly matching TRBD1 (5 bases). The CDR3 extends over 13 amino acids. The germline V and J ends were trimmed by 8 bases and 1 base, with 11 bases remaining between them. Per the germline V gene, CDR1 is WSHSY and CDR2 is SAAADI. The CDR3 sequence: CASLGGRNTEAFF. CDR3 nucleotides: TGCGCCAGCCTTGGGGGTCGGAACACTGAAGCTTTCTTT.

This chain uses TRBV4-3 with TRBJ2-1, with TRBD2 as a possible D gene (5 bases). Trimming cost V 4 bases and J 4 bases, with 8 bases left between them. This CDR3 is 13 amino acids long. Germline CDR1 is LGHNA and CDR2 is YSLEER. CDR3 DNA: TGCGCCAGCAGCCCGGGATTTTACAATGAGCAGTTCTTC. As protein: CASSPGFYNEQFF.

The chain's CDR3 is CASSYSGADTDTQYF. The CDR3, as DNA: TGTGCCAGCAGTTACTCGGGGGCTGACACAGATACGCAGTATTTT. The chain recombines TRBV6-5 with TRBJ2-3; weak D call: TRBD1 (6 bases). The CDR3 has 15 amino acids. The germline V gene encodes CDR1 MNHEY and CDR2 SVGAGI. The V gene lost 0 bases and the J gene lost 2 bases, with 9 bases spanning the gap.

The chain carries TRBV16 and TRBJ2-3; D could derive from TRBD1 or TRBD2 (5 bases each). With 4 bases removed from V and 1 base from J, the gap between germline ends came to 12 bases. The CDR3 runs to 15 residues. Germline lookup yields CDR1 KGHSY and CDR2 FQNENV. CDR3 protein: CASSPGAGRTDTQYF. Written as DNA, the CDR3 is TGTGCCAGCAGCCCCGGGGCAGGGCGCACAGATACGCAGTATTTT.

This clone was counted between two and nine times. This CDR3 is CASSLGGGAGTQYF. The CDR3 bases are TGTGCCAGCAGTTTGGGCGGGGGGGCCGGTACGCAGTATTTT. V is TRBV27 and J is TRBJ2-3, with 9 bases that match TRBD2. There are 14 residues in the CDR3. Germline V gene data show CDR1 as MNHEY and CDR2 as SMNVEV (reference sequence). With 3 bases clipped from V and 8 bases from J, the junction kept 6 bases outside the gene matches.

This clone was detected only a few times. The rearrangement links TRBV7-2 to TRBJ1-5; no definite D call. The CDR3 is 13 amino acids. V was pared by 3 bases and J by 7 bases, with 10 bases between. The germline V gene has CDR1 SGHTA and CDR2 FQGNSA. This chain's CDR3 is CASSFGGRQPQHF. In nucleotides, the CDR3 is TGTGCCAGCAGCTTTGGAGGGCGACAGCCCCAGCATTTT.

The V gene is TRBV11-3, the J gene TRBJ2-1; 7 bases match TRBD2. Per germline, CDR1 SGHNT and CDR2 YENEEA. There are 15 residues in the CDR3. V shed 4 bases, J shed 3 bases, and the junction held 6 bases outside the gene matches. CDR3 sequence reads: CASSSQRDIYNEQFF. The CDR3, as DNA: TGTGCCAGCAGCTCCCAGCGGGATATCTACAATGAGCAGTTCTTC.

This clone was seen at least ten times. The rearrangement uses TRBV27 and TRBJ2-4; D remains ambiguous. Germline assignment: CDR1 MNHEY and CDR2 SMNVEV (reference sequence). Trimming removed 4 bases at V and 1 base at J, with 8 bases between. The CDR3 contains 14 residues. The CDR3 region is CASSSGFAKNIQYF. CDR3 DNA: TGTGCCAGCAGTTCGGGTTTTGCCAAAAACATTCAGTACTTC.

This sequence joins TRBV5-4 and TRBJ1-2, with D possibly TRBD1 on 5 matching bases. The CDR3 is made up of 12 amino acids. The V gene's germline CDR1 is SGHNT and CDR2 YYREEE (reference sequence). V was shortened by 4 bases and J by 5 bases, with 9 bases between the two germline ends. As DNA, the CDR3 is TGTGCCAGCAGCACTCAGGGATATGGCTACACCTTC. Translation gives CASSTQGYGYTF.

The CDR3 DNA follows: TGTGCCAGCAGCCAAGATCAGTCAGCAGGGGTCGAGCAGTACGTC. It encodes CASSQDQSAGVEQYV. The chain is built from TRBV4-2 and TRBJ2-7, with a weak D call TRBD1 (6 bases). V dropped 0 bases and J dropped 6 bases, with 15 bases sitting between them. The CDR3 runs to 15 residues. Germline CDR1 and CDR2: LGHNA and YNFKEQ.

This clone was recorded many times. The rearrangement links TRBV7-9 to TRBJ2-5; the D is unclear. V shed 2 bases and J shed 3 bases, with 7 bases lying between them. There are 13 residues in the CDR3. CDR1 is SEHNR, CDR2 FQNEAQ, per germline (reference sequence). The DNA for the CDR3 is TGTGCCAGCAGCTTATACCAGAAAGAGACCCAGTACTTC. It is translated as CASSLYQKETQYF.

The chain is built from TRBV27 and TRBJ1-1; a possible D gene is TRBD1 (5 bases). The CDR3 runs to 16 residues. Germline-derived CDR1 and CDR2 are MNHEY and SMNVEV (reference sequence). V lost 3 bases and J 2 bases, leaving 16 bases between the germline ends. The CDR3 DNA reads TGTGCCAGCAGTTTCTTCCCAAAAACAGGAAACACTGAAGCTTTCTTT. Translation: CASSFFPKTGNTEAFF.

V is TRBV7-8 and J is TRBJ1-2; no clear D gene. This CDR3 is built from 16 residues. CDR1 and CDR2 (germline): SGHVS, FQNEAQ. With 1 base removed from V and 3 bases from J, the gap between germline ends came to 15 bases. CDR3 residues: CASSLEARWEDYGYTF. In DNA form, the CDR3 reads TGTGCCAGCAGCTTAGAGGCCCGATGGGAGGACTATGGCTACACCTTC.